Below are 26 T cell receptor beta chains sequenced from a single sample in a study of blood T cell repertoires in COVID-19. Sequencing was performed with immunoSEQ multiplex PCR; in TCRdb, only in-frame clones are kept and a portion is missing. This sample has about 280,000 clones, with 83% found just once. Sequenced sample: peripheral blood. The receptor set was obtained from a woman aged 50 to 65 who had recovered from COVID-19.

This chain uses TRBV19 with TRBJ1-1; perhaps TRBD1 as D (6 bases). Germline values: CDR1 LNHDA, CDR2 SQIVND (reference sequence). This CDR3 has 12 amino acids. V dropped 8 bases and J dropped 4 bases, with 11 bases sitting between them. CDR3 in DNA: TGTGCCAGTCAAACAGGGATCACTGAAGCTTTCTTT. This translates into CASQTGITEAFF. The entire variable domain, with the rest obtained from reference TRBV19 and TRBJ1-1, is as follows: DGGITQSPKYLFRKEGQNVTLSCEQNLNHDAMYWYRQDPGQGLRLIYYSQIVNDFQKGDIAEGYSVSREKKESFPLTVTSAQKNPTAFYLCASQTGITEAFFGQGTRLTVV.

This chain joins TRBV5-4 and TRBJ1-5; weak D call: TRBD1 (5 bases). This CDR3 has 14 amino acids. Germline V gene sequence: CDR1 SGHNT, CDR2 YYREEE (reference sequence). V lost 2 bases and J 6 bases, leaving 12 bases between the germline ends. The CDR3 spells CASSLRGAGQPQHF. In DNA, the CDR3 is TGTGCCAGCAGCTTACGTGGGGCCGGTCAGCCCCAGCATTTT.

The CDR3 nucleotides read TGTGCCAGCAGTCAGGGACAGGAAACTGGCTATGGCTACACCTTC. This translates into CASSQGQETGYGYTF. The V call is TRBV28, the J call TRBJ1-2; 8 bases agree with TRBD1. In germline, CDR1 is MDHEN, CDR2 SYDVKM. This CDR3 has 15 residues. V dropped 5 bases and J dropped 4; count of bases not matched to a gene: 9.

This chain connects TRBV18 to TRBJ1-2; D is possibly TRBD1 (5 bases). Germline assignment: CDR1 KGHSH and CDR2 LQKENI. The V end was cut by 0 bases, the J end by 4 bases, with 9 bases between. The CDR3 is 14 amino acids. The CDR3 reads CASSPPTGVYGYTF. The CDR3, as DNA: TGTGCCAGCTCACCACCGACGGGGGTCTATGGCTACACCTTC.

V usage is TRBV9 and J usage is TRBJ2-7, with 10 bases matching TRBD2. The J segment lost 5 bases and the V segment lost 4 bases, leaving 9 bases of the junction unmatched. This CDR3 contains 15 residues. Germline V CDR1 and CDR2: SGDLS, YYNGEE. The CDR3 sequence: CASSNSGGAGNEQYF. The CDR3 DNA sequence: TGTGCCAGCAGCAACAGCGGGGGGGCCGGTAACGAGCAGTACTTC.

The chain couples TRBV27 to TRBJ1-1; D is possibly TRBD1 (5 bases). Trimming pared 5 bases from V and 1 base from J, leaving 8 bases between. Germline-derived CDR1 and CDR2 are MNHEY and SMNVEV (reference sequence). This CDR3 has 13 residues. The CDR3: CASSQGGNTEAFF. Written as DNA, the CDR3 is TGTGCCAGCAGTCAGGGAGGGAACACTGAAGCTTTCTTT.

The V gene is TRBV4-3, the J gene TRBJ2-3; TRBD2 matches at 11 bases. Germline V gives CDR1 LGHNA, CDR2 YSLEER. Trimming removed 1 base from V and 0 bases from J; junction bases left unmatched: 6. The CDR3 consists of 18 residues. Here the CDR3 DNA reads TGCGCCAGCAGCCAAGGCGAACTAGCGGGGGCTAGCACAGATACGCAGTATTTT. It codes for CASSQGELAGASTDTQYF.

The chain carries TRBV28 and TRBJ2-6, with 11 bases that match TRBD1. Trimming removed 8 bases from V and 0 bases from J; junction bases left unmatched: 6. Germline V gene lookup returns CDR1 MDHEN and CDR2 SYDVKM. The CDR3 sequence is 17 residues long. The CDR3 coding sequence is TGTGCCAGCCGGGACAGGGGGTTACTCTCTGGGGCCAACGTCCTGACTTTC. Its translation is CASRDRGLLSGANVLTF. Full variable domain (outside the CDR3, taken from reference TRBV28 and TRBJ2-6): DVKVTQSSRYLVKRTGEKVFLECVQDMDHENMFWYRQDPGLGLRLIYFSYDVKMKEKGDIPEGYSVSREKKERFSLILESASTNQTSMYLCASRDRGLLSGANVLTFGAGSRLTVL.

The rearrangement joins TRBV7-9 to TRBJ1-5, with D possibly TRBD1 on 5 matching bases. The CDR3 is 15 amino acids. Germline CDR1 SEHNR, CDR2 FQNEAQ (reference sequence). V lost 6 bases, J lost 2 bases, and 14 bases lay in between. The CDR3 reads CASSPGGKGNQPQHF. The CDR3 bases are TGTGCCAGCAGTCCGGGGGGAAAGGGCAATCAGCCCCAGCATTTT.

V and J are TRBV6-6 and TRBJ1-6; weak D call: TRBD1 (6 bases). This CDR3 region has 14 residues. Germline CDR1 MNHNY, CDR2 SVGAGI (reference sequence). V lost 5 bases, J lost 9 bases, and 14 bases lay in between. CDR3 residues: CASSPPSRGSPLHF. The CDR3 region has the DNA TGTGCCAGCAGTCCCCCCAGCAGGGGTTCACCCCTCCACTTT.

The rearrangement links TRBV27 to TRBJ1-5, with 10 bases aligning to TRBD1. Unmatched junction bases numbered 2, after V lost 2 bases and J lost 7 bases. CDR3 size: 14 residues. In germline, CDR1 is MNHEY, CDR2 SMNVEV (reference sequence). CDR3 amino acids: CASSLGQGEQPQHF. The DNA of the CDR3 is TGTGCCAGCAGTTTAGGACAGGGGGAGCAGCCCCAGCATTTT.

The table lists this clone with a few counts. The chain couples TRBV7-3 to TRBJ1-2; 9 positions match TRBD1. The germline V gene has CDR1 SGHTA and CDR2 FQGTGA. The V gene end was trimmed by 6 bases and the J gene end by 8 bases; junction bases not matched to a gene: 7. This CDR3 comprises 13 residues. CDR3 coding DNA: TGTGCCAGCAGTCAACAGGGGGCGAGGGGCTACACCTTC. This codes for CASSQQGARGYTF.

V and J are TRBV4-3 and TRBJ2-3, with 11 bases aligning to TRBD2. Germline-derived CDR1 and CDR2 are LGHNA and YSLEER. The junction had 12 bases not matched to a gene; V was cut back by 2 bases and J by 2 bases. This CDR3 has 19 residues. The CDR3 nucleotides read TGCGCCAGCAGCCAATTCACTAGCGGGAGTGGGAGGTCCACAGATACGCAGTATTTT. Protein sequence: CASSQFTSGSGRSTDTQYF.

The sample holds one count of this clone. The chain is built from TRBV13 and TRBJ2-7; D uncertain. Germline V gene lookup returns CDR1 PRHDT and CDR2 FYEKMQ (reference sequence). Trimming took 0 bases from V and 4 from J, leaving 4 bases between them. This CDR3 has 12 residues. The CDR3 DNA reads as TGTGCCAGCAGCTTAGGGCAGTACGAGCAGTACTTC. It encodes CASSLGQYEQYF.

This clone occurred once. This sequence joins TRBV4-3 and TRBJ1-3; possibly TRBD1 for D (6 bases). The CDR3 sequence is 15 residues long. Germline V CDR1 and CDR2: LGHNA, YSLEER. Trimming took 3 bases from V and 0 from J, leaving 9 bases between them. The CDR3 DNA reads TGCGCCAGCAGCCAGCTACAGGGCTCTGGAAACACCATATATTTT. As protein: CASSQLQGSGNTIYF.

The rearrangement uses TRBV7-9 and TRBJ2-1, with 7 bases aligning to TRBD2. V gave up 4 bases and J gave up 6 bases; unmatched junction bases: 12. Germline-derived CDR1 and CDR2 are SEHNR and FQNEAQ (reference sequence). This CDR3 is 16 amino acids long. For the CDR3, the DNA is TGTGCCAGCAGCTCCTCCGGGGCGGGAGTAGGCAATGAGCAGTTCTTC. Translated, it gives CASSSSGAGVGNEQFF.

This rearrangement joins TRBV10-3 to TRBJ2-1; 14 nucleotides agree with TRBD2. V lost 6 bases to trimming and J lost 9 bases; unmatched junction nucleotides: 7. In germline, CDR1 is ENHRY, CDR2 SYGVKD. This CDR3 has 15 amino acids. The CDR3 spells CAISSTSGGAGEQFF. CDR3 bases: TGTGCCATCAGCTCGACTAGCGGGGGGGCCGGTGAGCAGTTCTTC.

V usage is TRBV4-1 and J usage is TRBJ1-1; TRBD1 might be the D (6 bases). The germline CDR1 and CDR2 sequences are MGHRA and YSYEKL. The V and J ends lost 6 bases and 5 bases respectively, with 16 bases between them. There are 14 residues in the CDR3. CDR3 in amino acids: CASRPIQGGTEAFF. For the CDR3, the DNA is TGCGCCAGCAGACCGATACAGGGCGGGACTGAAGCTTTCTTT.

V is TRBV28 and J is TRBJ2-2; 10 nucleotides agree with TRBD2. Germline CDR1 MDHEN, CDR2 SYDVKM. This CDR3 contains 16 residues. Trimming took 3 bases from V and 4 from J; bases not matched to a gene: 5. Here the CDR3 DNA reads TGTGCCAGCAGTTTGGCTAGCGGGAGCCGCACCGGGGAGCTGTTTTTT. It yields the protein CASSLASGSRTGELFF. The entire variable domain, with the rest obtained from reference TRBV28 and TRBJ2-2, is as follows: DVKVTQSSRYLVKRTGEKVFLECVQDMDHENMFWYRQDPGLGLRLIYFSYDVKMKEKGDIPEGYSVSREKKERFSLILESASTNQTSMYLCASSLASGSRTGELFFGEGSRLTVL.

The rearrangement uses TRBV7-2 and TRBJ1-3, with TRBD1 matching 10 bases. CDR1 and CDR2 from the germline V gene are SGHTA and FQGNSA. V shed 3 bases, J shed 2 bases, and the junction held 4 bases outside the gene matches. The CDR3 runs 16 residues. The chain's CDR3 is CASSLGGQGAGNTIYF. CDR3 in DNA: TGTGCCAGCAGCTTGGGAGGACAGGGGGCTGGAAACACCATATATTTT.

The chain joins TRBV7-9 to TRBJ2-3; D gene uncertain. This CDR3 is 13 amino acids long. With 5 bases removed from V and 7 bases from J, the gap between germline ends came to 13 bases. The V gene's germline CDR1 is SEHNR and CDR2 FQNEAQ (reference sequence). This CDR3 is CASSPVAPHTQYF. Written as DNA, the CDR3 is TGTGCCAGCAGCCCAGTTGCCCCCCATACGCAGTATTTT.

CDR3 sequence: CASSLDPGTGVEKLFF. The CDR3 DNA reads as TGCGCCAGCAGCTTGGACCCCGGGACAGGTGTCGAAAAACTGTTTTTT. The chain joins TRBV5-1 to TRBJ1-4; 8 nucleotides match TRBD1. CDR3 length: 16 residues. V shed 0 bases and J 8 bases; nucleotides not matched to a gene: 9. From germline, CDR1 is SGHRS and CDR2 YFSETQ.

This chain connects TRBV24-1 to TRBJ2-5; 9 nucleotides align to TRBD1. Losses at the gene ends were 5 bases for V and 7 bases for J; bases not matched to a gene: 4. The CDR3 loop spans 13 amino acids. The germline gives CDR1 KGHDR, CDR2 SFDVKD. The CDR3 nucleotides read TGTGCCACCAGTGGGACAGGGGCTCGGACCCAGTACTTC. It is translated as CATSGTGARTQYF.

The chain couples TRBV5-1 to TRBJ2-3; TRBD2 aligns across 7 bases. This CDR3 has 16 amino acids. In germline, CDR1 is SGHRS, CDR2 YFSETQ. With V trimmed by 0 bases and J by 5 bases, 9 bases remained unmatched. CDR3 sequence: CASSLEGLVVVDTQYF. The CDR3 DNA sequence: TGCGCCAGCAGCTTGGAAGGACTAGTTGTGGTAGATACGCAGTATTTT.

J is TRBJ1-2 and V is TRBV18; D perhaps matches TRBD1 (5 bases). In germline, CDR1 is KGHSH, CDR2 LQKENI. The V end was cut by 3 bases, the J end by 4 bases, with 15 bases between. This CDR3 is built from 15 residues. The CDR3 DNA is TGTGCCAGCTCACCTAAGGCGGGACCGTCCTATGGCTACACCTTC. It encodes CASSPKAGPSYGYTF.

This clone was seen a few times. The rearrangement uses TRBV7-3 and TRBJ2-1; 12 positions match TRBD2. Unmatched junction bases numbered 7, after V lost 4 bases and J lost 6 bases. Germline assignment: CDR1 SGHTA and CDR2 FQGTGA. This CDR3 comprises 16 residues. The CDR3 DNA sequence: TGTGCCAGCAGCTCCCCGACTAGCGGGAGTCGCAATGAGCAGTTCTTC. It specifies CASSSPTSGSRNEQFF.